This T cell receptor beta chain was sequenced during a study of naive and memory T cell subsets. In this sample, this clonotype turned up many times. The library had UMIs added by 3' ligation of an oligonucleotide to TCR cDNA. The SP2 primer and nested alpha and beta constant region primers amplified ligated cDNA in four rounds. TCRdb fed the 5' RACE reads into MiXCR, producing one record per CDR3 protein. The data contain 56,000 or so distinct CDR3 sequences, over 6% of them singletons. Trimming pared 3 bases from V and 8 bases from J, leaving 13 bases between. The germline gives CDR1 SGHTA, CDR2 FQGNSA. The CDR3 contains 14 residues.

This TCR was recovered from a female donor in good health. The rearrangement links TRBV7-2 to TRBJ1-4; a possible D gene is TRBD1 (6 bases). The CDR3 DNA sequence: TGTGCCAGCAGCTTGGGACATCGTCCGGAAAAACTGTTTTTT. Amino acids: CASSLGHRPEKLFF.